These T cell receptor beta chains were read from a single sample in a study of blood T cell repertoires in COVID-19. Only in-frame clones appear in the TCRdb table, and some are missing; sequencing was by immunoSEQ multiplex PCR. The data show 120,000 to 150,000 clones, 84% seen once. The sample comprised PBMCs or T cells enriched from blood (not recorded which). Every receptor here comes from a woman aged 45-59 years who had been exposed to COVID-19. Both conserved end residues are part of each CDR3. D genes are given only for firm matches. Expanded clones get a size class; other rows say once, few or many, or leave the size out.

NA TRBJ1-5 TRBV27 NA TGTGCCAGCAGTGTCTCTGGGACACCTGGACGGAATCAGCCCCAGCATTTT CASSVSGTPGRNQPQHF
TRBD1 TRBJ1-4 TRBV4-3 NA TGCGCCAGCAGCCAAGATCAGACAGGGGGCGGTAGGCTGTTTTTT CASSQDQTGGGRLFF
NA TRBJ2-7 TRBV5-8 NA TGTGCCAGCAGCCGGACAGCCTCACCATCCTACGAGCAGTACTTC CASSRTASPSYEQYF
NA TRBJ2-1 TRBV10-1 NA TGCGCCAGCAGTGAGTCGGGGGCCCCCAGCAATGAGCAGTTCTTC CASSESGAPSNEQFF
NA TRBJ2-6 TRBV27 NA TGTGCCAGCAGCCGAATCGGGGCTGGGGCCAACGTCCTGACTTTC CASSRIGAGANVLTF
TRBD1 TRBJ2-3 TRBV11-3 few TGTGCCAGCCTCAGGAGGACAGGGGACGATACGCAGTATTTT CASLRRTGDDTQYF
NA TRBJ2-1 TRBV5-1 NA TGCGCCAGCAGCTCCGGAGTGGTACATGAGCAGTTCTTC CASSSGVVHEQFF
NA TRBJ1-1 TRBV5-6 NA TGTGCCAGCAGCGGACTAGGGGGGAACACTGAAGCTTTCTTT CASSGLGGNTEAFF
NA TRBJ2-1 TRBV2 NA TGTGCCAGCAGCCGTGGCGGGACAGCGTCTGTCTACAATGAGCAGTTCTTC CASSRGGTASVYNEQFF
NA TRBJ1-2 TRBV4-3 NA TGCGCCAGCAGGCCAAGATTGCCCGGAGCCCTCTATGGCTACACCTTC CASRPRLPGALYGYTF
TRBD1 TRBJ2-2 TRBV11-3 NA TGTGCCAGCAGCCCTGGGACAGCCCAAACCGGGGAGCTGTTTTTT CASSPGTAQTGELFF
TRBD1 TRBJ1-4 TRBV2 NA TGTGCCAGCAGTGAAATACTAGGGACAGTTGAAAAACTGTTTTTT CASSEILGTVEKLFF
NA TRBJ1-2 TRBV7-2 NA TGTGCCAGCAGCTTAGTTCCAGGGGTCCAGGGGGGCTACACCTTC CASSLVPGVQGGYTF
TRBD2 TRBJ2-3 TRBV7-9 NA TGTGCCAGCAGCTTAGTCTCGGGAGGGCGCCCAGATACGCAGTATTTT CASSLVSGGRPDTQYF
TRBD2 TRBJ2-5 TRBV7-2 NA TGTGCCAGCAGCTTAGATAGCGGGGGGGGAGAGACCCAGTACTTC CASSLDSGGGETQYF
TRBD1 TRBJ1-2 TRBV18 NA TGTGCCAGCTCACCCGAACAGACAGGGGCTGGCGGCTACACCTTC CASSPEQTGAGGYTF
NA TRBJ2-7 TRBV10-2 NA TGCGCCAGCAGTGAGGGTCGGGGGGCGGGCGACGAGCAGTACTTC CASSEGRGAGDEQYF
TRBD1 TRBJ2-7 TRBV29-1 NA TGCAGCGTTGAGTTTAGACCAGGGGGCGAGCAGTACTTC CSVEFRPGGEQYF
NA TRBJ1-1 TRBV6-1 NA TGTGCCAGCAGTGAAGGTGGATGGAGGGTAGAGGTTGAAGCTTTCTTT CASSEGGWRVEVEAFF
TRBD1 TRBJ2-1 TRBV5-4 NA TGTGCCACCGAGGGGGCGCGCAATGAGCAGTTCTTC CATEGARNEQFF
TRBD2 TRBJ2-3 TRBV19 NA TGTGCCAGCCGGGGGGGCACAGATACGCAGTATTTT CASRGGTDTQYF
NA TRBJ1-1 TRBV2 once TGTGCCAGCGGGGGCTTTCAAGGAGCTTTCTTT CASGGFQGAFF
NA TRBJ1-2 TRBV19 NA TGTGCCAGTAGTATGGACAACAACTATGGCTACACCTTC CASSMDNNYGYTF
NA TRBJ1-1 TRBV27 NA TGTGCCAGCAGCGGGAAGACTGAAGCTTTCTTT CASSGKTEAFF
NA TRBJ2-2 TRBV6-4 NA TGTGCCAGCAGTGAAGCGCCCACGGCCACCGGGGAGCTGTTTTTT CASSEAPTATGELFF
NA TRBJ1-5 TRBV7-2 NA TGTGCCAGCAGCTTAGCGGGAGGTAATCAGCCCCAGCATTTT CASSLAGGNQPQHF
NA TRBJ1-6 TRBV7-9 NA TGTGCCAGCAGCTTGTTTCAATCAAATTCACCCCTCCACTTT CASSLFQSNSPLHF
TRBD1 TRBJ2-2 TRBV19 NA TGTGCCAGTAATCCGGACAGGGCCGGCACCGGGGAGCTGTTTTTT CASNPDRAGTGELFF
NA TRBJ2-7 TRBV6-6 NA TGTGCCAGCAGTTACTCGCGGCCCGCTGCCGACGAGCAGTACTTC CASSYSRPAADEQYF
NA TRBJ1-1 TRBV6-2/TRBV6-3 NA TGTGCCAGCAGTTACCACTCGACAGGTCCGCCTGAAGCTTTCTTT CASSYHSTGPPEAFF
NA TRBJ1-6 TRBV6-5 NA TGTGCCAGCAGCACAAATTCACCCCTCCACTTT CASSTNSPLHF
NA TRBJ1-2 TRBV5-6 NA TGTGCCAGCAGCTTGGCGGGGCAGGGGTACGGAGGCTACACCTTC CASSLAGQGYGGYTF
NA TRBJ1-1 TRBV12-5 NA TGTGCTAGTGCCCCGCGGGGTGAAGCTTTCTTT CASAPRGEAFF
NA TRBJ2-2 TRBV7-9 few TGTGCCAGCAGATCAGACGGGGGGAACACCGGGGAGCTGTTTTTT CASRSDGGNTGELFF
TRBD1 TRBJ1-5 TRBV27 NA TGTGCCGCCGGACAGGGGTATCAGCCCCAGCATTTT CAAGQGYQPQHF
TRBD2 TRBJ2-7 TRBV5-1 few TGCGCCAGCAGCTTGCCGGCTAGCGGGAGTCAAGGGCAGTACTTC CASSLPASGSQGQYF
NA TRBJ1-2 TRBV7-2 NA TGTGCCAGCAGCTTAGTGGCAGGCGATGGCTACACCTTC CASSLVAGDGYTF
NA TRBJ2-7 TRBV19 NA TGTGCCAGTAGTATTCGGGACGAGCAGTACTTC CASSIRDEQYF
TRBD2 TRBJ2-3 TRBV7-2 NA TGTGCCAGCAGCTACACTGGGGGGGTTGTAGATACGCAGTATTTT CASSYTGGVVDTQYF
NA TRBJ1-4 TRBV19 once TGTGCCAGTAGTCTGCAAGACAGGCGAAAACTGTTTTTT CASSLQDRRKLFF
TRBD1 TRBJ1-6 TRBV7-8 NA TGTGCCAGCAGCCTGACAGGGGCGAATTCACCCCTCCACTTT CASSLTGANSPLHF
NA TRBJ1-1 TRBV11-3 NA TGTGCCAGCAGCTCCTCTGAGGCCACTGAAGCTTTCTTT CASSSSEATEAFF
NA TRBJ2-5 TRBV7-9 NA TGTGCCAGCAGCTTAGGCCTGCGGGAGACCCAGTACTTC CASSLGLRETQYF
NA TRBJ1-3 TRBV5-4 NA TGTGCCAGCAGCTTGGACAGGTCTGGAAACACCATATATTTT CASSLDRSGNTIYF
NA TRBJ2-5 TRBV12-3/TRBV12-4 NA TGTGCCAGCAGTTTAAAGGGGGAGACCCAGTACTTC CASSLKGETQYF
TRBD2 TRBJ2-4 TRBV6-2/TRBV6-3 NA TGTGCCAGCAGTTACACTAGCGGACTCTTGGGAAACATTCAGTACTTC CASSYTSGLLGNIQYF
TRBD1 TRBJ1-5 TRBV20-1 once TGCAGTGCTGGTGGACAGGGTAGCCATCAGCCCCAGCATTTT CSAGGQGSHQPQHF
TRBD2 TRBJ2-6 TRBV19 NA TGTGCCAGTAGTATAGTGGGGAGGGTGGATGGGGCCAACGTCCTGACTTTC CASSIVGRVDGANVLTF
TRBD2 TRBJ2-3 TRBV10-1 once TGCGCCAGCAGTGACGGGGGGAGCACAGATACGCAGTATTTT CASSDGGSTDTQYF
NA TRBJ1-5 TRBV6-2/TRBV6-3 NA TGTGCCAGCAGTTACGAGGAGGGTGTTGGCAGCCAGCCCCAGCATTTT CASSYEEGVGSQPQHF
TRBD1 TRBJ2-3 TRBV27 NA TGTGCCAGCACTCTACAGGGGGCTGGGACAGATACGCAGTATTTT CASTLQGAGTDTQYF
TRBD1 TRBJ1-3 TRBV12-3/TRBV12-4 NA TGTGCCAGCAACACAGGGGCTGGAAACACCATATATTTT CASNTGAGNTIYF
NA TRBJ2-7 TRBV2 NA TGTGCCAGCAGTCCCCTCTCAGGGGTGTGGGAGCAGTACTTC CASSPLSGVWEQYF
NA TRBJ2-1 TRBV11-2 NA TGTGCCAGCAGCTTAGATCCGGTCTACAATGAGCAGTTCTTC CASSLDPVYNEQFF
TRBD1 TRBJ1-2 TRBV5-5 once TGTGCCAGCAGCTTGGCTTCCTGGCAGGGGGAAACAGGCTACACCTTC CASSLASWQGETGYTF